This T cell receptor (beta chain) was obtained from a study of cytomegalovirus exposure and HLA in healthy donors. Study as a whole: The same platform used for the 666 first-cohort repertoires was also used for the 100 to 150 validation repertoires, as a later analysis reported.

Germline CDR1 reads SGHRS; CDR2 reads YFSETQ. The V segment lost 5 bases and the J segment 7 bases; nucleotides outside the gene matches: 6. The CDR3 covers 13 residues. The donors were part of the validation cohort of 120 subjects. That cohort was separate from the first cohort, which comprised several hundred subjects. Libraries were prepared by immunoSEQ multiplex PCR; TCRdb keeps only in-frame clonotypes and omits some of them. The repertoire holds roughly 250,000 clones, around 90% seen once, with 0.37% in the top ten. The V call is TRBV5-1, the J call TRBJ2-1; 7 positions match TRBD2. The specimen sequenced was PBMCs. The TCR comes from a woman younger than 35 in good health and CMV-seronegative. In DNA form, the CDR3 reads TGCGCCAGCAGTTCCCGGGGAGGGAATGAGCAGTTCTTC. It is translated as CASSSRGGNEQFF. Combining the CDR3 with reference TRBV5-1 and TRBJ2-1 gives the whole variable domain KAGVTQTPRYLIKTRGQQVTLSCSPISGHRSVSWYQQTPGQGLQFLFEYFSETQRNKGNFPGRFSGRQFSNSRSEMNVSTLELGDSALYLCASSSRGGNEQFFGPGTRLTVL.